These T cell receptor beta chains were read from a single sample in a study of shared clonotypes between healthy human individuals. Clones were read by immunoSEQ multiplex PCR, and TCRdb kept only the in-frame ones, dropping some. The sample includes 700,000 to 950,000 clones, about 96% of them seen just once. Input material: naive CD8+ T cells sorted from blood. These receptors came from a man aged 25 to 40 in good health. Both conserved end residues are trimmed from each CDR3. The D gene is left open where the match is weak.

d_call v_call cdr3_aa
- TRBV19 ASSEQGFRIQPQH
TRBD1 TRBV7-9 ASSSTRRDRGNTIY
- TRBV19 ASTPAGALMGYGYT
- TRBV9 ASSLPGDLSYGYT
- TRBV27 ASSSGTSPYNEQF
TRBD2 TRBV7-8 ASSPASGNEQF
- TRBV7-8 ASSLEAESQETQY
- TRBV5-5 ASSGYTGELF
- TRBV28 ASSTLQAGGPLANYGYT
TRBD2 TRBV6-1 ASSATSGMGYNEQF
- TRBV25-1 ASSDSGYAGELF
TRBD1 TRBV11-2 ASSLGRQGAGYEQY
- TRBV19 ASSMKGRARDTQY
- TRBV12-2 ASRFFPEITDTQY
- TRBV7-6 ASSFGGTYEQY
- TRBV14 ASSQDHDPHYEQY
- TRBV9 ASSVRVNSYNEQF
- TRBV5-8 ASSWRPGSNTEAF
- TRBV5-4 ASSHQGNRNQPQH
- TRBV5-1 ASSPPDTDTQY
TRBD2 TRBV5-8 ASSYGTSGQETQY
- TRBV27 ASSFTAAYEQY
- TRBV15 ATSRDPTAEAF
TRBD2 TRBV27 ASSTRPSGTGEQY
TRBD2 TRBV5-1 ASSLLTSGSTDTQY
- TRBV27 ASSWGSGELF
TRBD2 TRBV5-4 ASSSGLAGGNEQF
- TRBV13 ASSLSAAENSGANVLT
TRBD2 TRBV7-9 ASSLKAWAGGLADTQY
- TRBV6-5 ASRRSAHEQY
- TRBV6-1 ASSESFSGHSYNEQF